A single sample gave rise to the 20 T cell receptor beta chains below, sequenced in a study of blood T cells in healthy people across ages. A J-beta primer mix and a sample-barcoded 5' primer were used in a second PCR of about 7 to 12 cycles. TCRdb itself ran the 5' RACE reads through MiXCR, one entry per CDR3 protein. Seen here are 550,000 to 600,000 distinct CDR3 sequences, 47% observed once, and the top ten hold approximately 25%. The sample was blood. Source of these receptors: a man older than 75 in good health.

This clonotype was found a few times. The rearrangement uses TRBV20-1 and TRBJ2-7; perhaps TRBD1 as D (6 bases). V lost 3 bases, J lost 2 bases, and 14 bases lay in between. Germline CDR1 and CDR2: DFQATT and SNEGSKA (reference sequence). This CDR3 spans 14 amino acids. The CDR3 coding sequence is TGCAGTGCTAGCCGGCAGGGGATTGCCTACGAGCAGTACTTC. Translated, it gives CSASRQGIAYEQYF.

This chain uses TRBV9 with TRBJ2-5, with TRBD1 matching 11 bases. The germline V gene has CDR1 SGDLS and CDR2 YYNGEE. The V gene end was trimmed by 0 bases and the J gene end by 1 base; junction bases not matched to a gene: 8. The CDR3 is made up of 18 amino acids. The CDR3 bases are TGTGCCAGCAGCGTAGGGACAGGGGGCGCGAGAGGCCAAGAGACCCAGTACTTC. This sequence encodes CASSVGTGGARGQETQYF.

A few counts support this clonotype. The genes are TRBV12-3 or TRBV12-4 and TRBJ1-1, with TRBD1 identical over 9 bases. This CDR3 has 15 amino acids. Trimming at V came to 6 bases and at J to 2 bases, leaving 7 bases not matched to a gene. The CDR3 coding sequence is TGTGCCAGCAGCGCCTCGGACAGGGGTAACACTGAAGCTTTCTTT. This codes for CASSASDRGNTEAFF.

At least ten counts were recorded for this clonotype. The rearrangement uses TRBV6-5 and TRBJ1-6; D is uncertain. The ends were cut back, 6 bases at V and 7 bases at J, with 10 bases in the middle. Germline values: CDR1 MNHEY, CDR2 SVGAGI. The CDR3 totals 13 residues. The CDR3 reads CASSLLGNSPLHF. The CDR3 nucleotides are TGTGCCAGCAGCTTACTGGGGAATTCACCCCTCCACTTT.

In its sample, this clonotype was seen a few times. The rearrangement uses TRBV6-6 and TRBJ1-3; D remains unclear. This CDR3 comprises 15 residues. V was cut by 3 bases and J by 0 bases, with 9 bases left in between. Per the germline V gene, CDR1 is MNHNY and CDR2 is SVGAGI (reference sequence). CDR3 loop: CASSYPTASGNTIYF. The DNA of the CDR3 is TGTGCCAGCAGTTATCCGACGGCCTCTGGAAACACCATATATTTT.

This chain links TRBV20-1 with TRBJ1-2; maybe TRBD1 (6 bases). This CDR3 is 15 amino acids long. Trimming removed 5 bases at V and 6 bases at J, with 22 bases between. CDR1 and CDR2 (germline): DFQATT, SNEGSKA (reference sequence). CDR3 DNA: TGCAGTGCTCCACCGCCCCTGACAGGAAAGGATGGCTACACCTTC. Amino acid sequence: CSAPPPLTGKDGYTF.

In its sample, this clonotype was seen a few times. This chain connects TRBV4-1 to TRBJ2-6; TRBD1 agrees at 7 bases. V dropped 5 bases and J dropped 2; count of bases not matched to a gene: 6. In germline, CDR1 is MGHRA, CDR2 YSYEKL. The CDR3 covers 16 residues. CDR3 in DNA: TGCGCCAGCAGCAAGACAGGGACCGCTGGGGCCAACGTCCTGACTTTC. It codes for CASSKTGTAGANVLTF.

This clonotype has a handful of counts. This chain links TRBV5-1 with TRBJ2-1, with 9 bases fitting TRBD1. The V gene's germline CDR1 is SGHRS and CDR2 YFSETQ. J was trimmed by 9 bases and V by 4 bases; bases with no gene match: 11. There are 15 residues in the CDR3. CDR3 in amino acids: CASSKDRGGPGEQFF. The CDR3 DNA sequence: TGCGCCAGCAGCAAGGACAGGGGCGGGCCTGGTGAGCAGTTCTTC.

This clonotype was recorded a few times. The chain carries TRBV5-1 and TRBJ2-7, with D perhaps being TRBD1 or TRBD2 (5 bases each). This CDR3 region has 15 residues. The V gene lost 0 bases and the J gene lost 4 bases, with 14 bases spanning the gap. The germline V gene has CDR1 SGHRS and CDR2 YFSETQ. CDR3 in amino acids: CASSLGGPKNYEQYF. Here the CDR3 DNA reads TGCGCCAGCAGCTTGGGGGGACCGAAAAATTACGAGCAGTACTTC.

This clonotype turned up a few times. The CDR3 DNA reads as TGTGCCAGCAGCCAAGCCCAACAGACCGGGACACGGAGCTACGAGCAGTACTTC. It yields the protein CASSQAQQTGTRSYEQYF. V is TRBV3-1 and J is TRBJ2-7, with D maybe TRBD1 (6 bases). In germline, CDR1 is LGHDT, CDR2 YNNKEL (reference sequence). Trimming took 1 base from V and 3 from J, leaving 22 bases between them. This CDR3 is built from 18 residues.

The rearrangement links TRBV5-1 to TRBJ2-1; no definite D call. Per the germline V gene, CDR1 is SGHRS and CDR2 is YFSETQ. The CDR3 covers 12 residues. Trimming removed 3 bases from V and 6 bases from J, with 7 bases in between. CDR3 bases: TGCGCCAGCAGCTCAGGATCCAATGAGCAGTTCTTC. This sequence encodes CASSSGSNEQFF. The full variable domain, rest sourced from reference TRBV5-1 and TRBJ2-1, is KAGVTQTPRYLIKTRGQQVTLSCSPISGHRSVSWYQQTPGQGLQFLFEYFSETQRNKGNFPGRFSGRQFSNSRSEMNVSTLELGDSALYLCASSSGSNEQFFGPGTRLTVL.

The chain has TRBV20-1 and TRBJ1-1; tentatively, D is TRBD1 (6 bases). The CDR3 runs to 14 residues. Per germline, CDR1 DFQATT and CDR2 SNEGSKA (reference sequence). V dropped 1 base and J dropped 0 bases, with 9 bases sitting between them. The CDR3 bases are TGCAGTGCTAGAGTCCAGGGGATGAACACTGAAGCTTTCTTT. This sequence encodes CSARVQGMNTEAFF.

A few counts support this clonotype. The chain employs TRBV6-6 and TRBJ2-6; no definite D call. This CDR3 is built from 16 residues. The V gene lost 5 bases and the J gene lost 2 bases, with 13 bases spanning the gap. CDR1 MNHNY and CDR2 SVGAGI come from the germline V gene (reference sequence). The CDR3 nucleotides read TGTGCCAGCAGTCCTCCTCGAACGGCTGGGGCCAACGTCCTGACTTTC. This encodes CASSPPRTAGANVLTF.

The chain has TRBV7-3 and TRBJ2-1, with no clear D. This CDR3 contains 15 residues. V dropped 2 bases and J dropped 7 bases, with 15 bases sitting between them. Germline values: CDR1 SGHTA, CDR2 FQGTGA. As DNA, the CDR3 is TGTGCCAGCAGCTTAGTCCCTGGGATCGAAAATGAGCAGTTCTTC. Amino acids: CASSLVPGIENEQFF.

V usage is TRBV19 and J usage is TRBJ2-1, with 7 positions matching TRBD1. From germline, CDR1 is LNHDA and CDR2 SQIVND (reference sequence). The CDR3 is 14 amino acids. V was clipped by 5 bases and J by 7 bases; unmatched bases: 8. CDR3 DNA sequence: TGTGCCAGTAGTCCCGACAGGGAAGGTAATGAGCAGTTCTTC. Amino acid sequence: CASSPDREGNEQFF.

The CDR3 is CASSGADNNEQFF. The CDR3 DNA follows: TGTGCCAGCAGCGGGGCCGACAACAATGAGCAGTTCTTC. The chain employs TRBV7-3 and TRBJ2-1; D may be TRBD1 (5 bases). In germline, CDR1 is SGHTA, CDR2 FQGTGA. The germline V and J ends were trimmed by 5 bases and 5 bases, with 10 bases remaining between them. The CDR3 has 13 residues. Together with reference TRBV7-3 and TRBJ2-1, the CDR3 gives the full variable domain: GAGVSQTPSNKVTEKGKYVELRCDPISGHTALYWYRQSLGQGPEFLIYFQGTGAADDSGLPNDRFFAVRPEGSVSTLKIQRTERGDSAVYLCASSGADNNEQFFGPGTRLTVL.

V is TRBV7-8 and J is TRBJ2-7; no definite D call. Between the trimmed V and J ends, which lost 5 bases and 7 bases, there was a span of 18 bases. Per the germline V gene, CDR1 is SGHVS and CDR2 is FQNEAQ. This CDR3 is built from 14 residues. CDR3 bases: TGTGCCAGCAGCGAGGTCGGCTCCTACGGGGAGCAGTACTTC. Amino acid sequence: CASSEVGSYGEQYF.

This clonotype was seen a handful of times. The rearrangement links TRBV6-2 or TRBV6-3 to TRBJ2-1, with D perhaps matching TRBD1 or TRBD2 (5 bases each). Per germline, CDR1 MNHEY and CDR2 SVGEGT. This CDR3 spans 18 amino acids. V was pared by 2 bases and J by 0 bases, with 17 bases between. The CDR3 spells CASSYPRDQRSSYNEQFF. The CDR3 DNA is TGTGCCAGCAGTTACCCAAGGGACCAGCGGAGCTCCTACAATGAGCAGTTCTTC.

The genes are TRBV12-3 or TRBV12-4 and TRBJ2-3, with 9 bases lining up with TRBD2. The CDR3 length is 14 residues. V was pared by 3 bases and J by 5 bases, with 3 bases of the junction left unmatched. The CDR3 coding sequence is TGTGCCAGCAGTTTTAGCGGGAGCGGAGATACGCAGTATTTT. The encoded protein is CASSFSGSGDTQYF.

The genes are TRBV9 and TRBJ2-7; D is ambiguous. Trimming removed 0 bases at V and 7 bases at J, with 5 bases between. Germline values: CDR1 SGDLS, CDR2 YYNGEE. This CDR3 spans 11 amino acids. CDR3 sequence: CASSVGGEQYF. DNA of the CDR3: TGTGCCAGCAGCGTAGGAGGTGAGCAGTACTTC.